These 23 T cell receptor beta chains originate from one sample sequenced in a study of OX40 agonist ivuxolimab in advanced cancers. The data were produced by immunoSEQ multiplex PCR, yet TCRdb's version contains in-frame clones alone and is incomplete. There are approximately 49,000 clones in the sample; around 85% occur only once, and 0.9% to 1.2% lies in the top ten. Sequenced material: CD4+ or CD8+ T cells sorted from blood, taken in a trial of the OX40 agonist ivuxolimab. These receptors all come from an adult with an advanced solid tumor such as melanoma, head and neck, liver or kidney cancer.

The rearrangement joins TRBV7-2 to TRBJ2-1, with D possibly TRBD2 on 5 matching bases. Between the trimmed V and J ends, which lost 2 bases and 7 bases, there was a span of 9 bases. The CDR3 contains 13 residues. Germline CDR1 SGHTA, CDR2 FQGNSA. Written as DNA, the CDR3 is TGTGCCAGCAGCTTACCGGGGTTAAATGAGCAGTTCTTC. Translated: CASSLPGLNEQFF.

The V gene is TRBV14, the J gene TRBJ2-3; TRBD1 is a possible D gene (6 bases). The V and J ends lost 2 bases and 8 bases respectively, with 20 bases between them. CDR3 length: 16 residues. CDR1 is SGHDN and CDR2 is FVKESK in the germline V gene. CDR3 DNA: TGTGCCAGCAGCCAACTGGGACAATCGGGAATGGGTACGCAGTATTTT. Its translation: CASSQLGQSGMGTQYF.

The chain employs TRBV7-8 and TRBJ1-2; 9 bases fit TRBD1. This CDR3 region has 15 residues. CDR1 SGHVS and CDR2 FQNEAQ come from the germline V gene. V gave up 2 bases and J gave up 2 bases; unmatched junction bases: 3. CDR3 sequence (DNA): TGTGCCAGCAGCTTAAGACAGGGGGAGAACTATGGCTACACCTTC. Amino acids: CASSLRQGENYGYTF.

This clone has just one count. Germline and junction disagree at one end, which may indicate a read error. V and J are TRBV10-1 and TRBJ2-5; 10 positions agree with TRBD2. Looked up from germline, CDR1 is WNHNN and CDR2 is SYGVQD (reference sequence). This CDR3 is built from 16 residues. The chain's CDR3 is CASTEREGSHQETQYF. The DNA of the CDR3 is TGCGCCAGCACTGAGCGGGAGGGGTCCCACCAAGAGACCCAGTACTTC.

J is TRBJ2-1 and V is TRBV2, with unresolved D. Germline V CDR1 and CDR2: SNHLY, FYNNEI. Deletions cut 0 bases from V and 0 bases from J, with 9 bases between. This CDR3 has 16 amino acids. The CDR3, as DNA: TGTGCCAGCAGTGAAGCGAGGCCCGGCTCCTACAATGAGCAGTTCTTC. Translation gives CASSEARPGSYNEQFF.

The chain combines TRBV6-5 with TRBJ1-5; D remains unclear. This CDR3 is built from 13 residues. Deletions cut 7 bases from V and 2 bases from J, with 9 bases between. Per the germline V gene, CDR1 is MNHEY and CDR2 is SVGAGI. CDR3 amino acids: CASTAGGNQPQHF. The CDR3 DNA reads TGTGCCAGCACGGCCGGGGGCAATCAGCCCCAGCATTTT.

CDR3 DNA: TGTGCCAGCAGGCCTTACAGGGGGCGCAAGTCACCCCTCCACTTT. It translates to CASRPYRGRKSPLHF. The chain carries TRBV28 and TRBJ1-6, with TRBD1 identical over 9 bases. Per the germline V gene, CDR1 is MDHEN and CDR2 is SYDVKM. J was trimmed by 10 bases and V by 6 bases; bases with no gene match: 10. The CDR3 has 15 amino acids. Full variable domain (missing parts from reference TRBV28 and TRBJ1-6): DVKVTQSSRYLVKRTGEKVFLECVQDMDHENMFWYRQDPGLGLRLIYFSYDVKMKEKGDIPEGYSVSREKKERFSLILESASTNQTSMYLCASRPYRGRKSPLHFGNGTRLTVT.

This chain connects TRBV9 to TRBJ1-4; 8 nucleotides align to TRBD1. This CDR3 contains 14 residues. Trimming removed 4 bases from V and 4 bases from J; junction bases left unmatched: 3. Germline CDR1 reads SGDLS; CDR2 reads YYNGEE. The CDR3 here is CASSPGQGNEKLFF. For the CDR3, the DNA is TGTGCCAGCAGCCCCGGACAGGGTAATGAAAAACTGTTTTTT.

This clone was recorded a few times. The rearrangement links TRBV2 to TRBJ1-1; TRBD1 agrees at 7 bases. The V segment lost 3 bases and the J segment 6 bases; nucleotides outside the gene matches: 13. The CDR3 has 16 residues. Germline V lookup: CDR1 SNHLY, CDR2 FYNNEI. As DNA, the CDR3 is TGTGCCAGCAGTGATACGAGGGGGCGCGTAGGCGCTGAAGCTTTCTTT. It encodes CASSDTRGRVGAEAFF.

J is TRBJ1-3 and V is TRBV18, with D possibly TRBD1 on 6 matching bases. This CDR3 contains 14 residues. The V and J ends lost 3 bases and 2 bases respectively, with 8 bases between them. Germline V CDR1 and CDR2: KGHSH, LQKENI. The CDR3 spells CASSPGQTGNTIYF. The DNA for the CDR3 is TGTGCCAGCTCACCTGGACAGACTGGAAACACCATATATTTT.

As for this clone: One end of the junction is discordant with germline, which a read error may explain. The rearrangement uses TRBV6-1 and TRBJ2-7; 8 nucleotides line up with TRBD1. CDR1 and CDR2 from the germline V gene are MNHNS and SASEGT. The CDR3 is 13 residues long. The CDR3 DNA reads TGTGCCAGCAGTGCGTCTTCCGGGACAGGCAGTTCCTTC. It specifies CASSASSGTGSSF.

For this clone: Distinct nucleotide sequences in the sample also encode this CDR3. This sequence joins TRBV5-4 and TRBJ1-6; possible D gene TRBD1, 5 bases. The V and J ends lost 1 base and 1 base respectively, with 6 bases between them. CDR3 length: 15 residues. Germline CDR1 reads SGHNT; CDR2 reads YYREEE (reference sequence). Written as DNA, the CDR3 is TGTGCCAGCAGCTTGAGGGGATCCTATAATTCACCCCTCCACTTT. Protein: CASSLRGSYNSPLHF.

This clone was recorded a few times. CDR3 amino acids: CASSEVAGFYEQYF. The CDR3 DNA is TGTGCCAGCAGTGAAGTGGCGGGGTTCTACGAGCAGTACTTC. This chain connects TRBV6-1 to TRBJ2-7, with a weak D call TRBD2 (6 bases). Trimming pared 1 base from V and 3 bases from J, leaving 10 bases between. This CDR3 is built from 14 residues. The germline CDR1 and CDR2 sequences are MNHNS and SASEGT.

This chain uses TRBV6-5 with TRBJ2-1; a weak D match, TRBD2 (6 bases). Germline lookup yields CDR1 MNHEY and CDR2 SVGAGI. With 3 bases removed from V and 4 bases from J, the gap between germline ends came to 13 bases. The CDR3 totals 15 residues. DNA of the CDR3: TGTGCCAGCAGTTATCGGGAGCCGTTATACAATGAGCAGTTCTTC. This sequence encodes CASSYREPLYNEQFF.

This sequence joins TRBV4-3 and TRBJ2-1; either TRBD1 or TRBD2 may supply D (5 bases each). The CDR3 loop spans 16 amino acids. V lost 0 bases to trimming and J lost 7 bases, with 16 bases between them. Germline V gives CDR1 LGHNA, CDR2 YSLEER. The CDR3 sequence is CASSQERPGPKNEQFF. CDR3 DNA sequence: TGCGCCAGCAGCCAAGAGAGACCGGGACCCAAAAATGAGCAGTTCTTC.

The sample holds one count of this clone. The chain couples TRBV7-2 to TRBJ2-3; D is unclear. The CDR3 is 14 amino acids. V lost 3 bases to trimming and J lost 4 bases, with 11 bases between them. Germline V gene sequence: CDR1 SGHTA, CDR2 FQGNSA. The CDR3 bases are TGTGCCAGCAGCTTCCTTGGGTTTGCAGATACGCAGTATTTT. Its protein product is CASSFLGFADTQYF.

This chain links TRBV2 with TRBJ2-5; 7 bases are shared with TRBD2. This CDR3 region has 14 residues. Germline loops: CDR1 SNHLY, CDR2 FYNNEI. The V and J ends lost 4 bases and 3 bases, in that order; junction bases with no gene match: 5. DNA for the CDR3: TGTGCCAGCAGTGTGGGTCTAGCGGAAGAGACCCAGTACTTC. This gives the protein CASSVGLAEETQYF.

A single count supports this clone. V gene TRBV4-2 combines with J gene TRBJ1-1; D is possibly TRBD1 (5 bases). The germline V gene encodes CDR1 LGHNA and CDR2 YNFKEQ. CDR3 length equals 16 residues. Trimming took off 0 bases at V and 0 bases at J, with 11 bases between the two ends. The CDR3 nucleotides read TGTGCCAGCAGCCAAGACGGGGGGGGAATGAACACTGAAGCTTTCTTT. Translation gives CASSQDGGGMNTEAFF.

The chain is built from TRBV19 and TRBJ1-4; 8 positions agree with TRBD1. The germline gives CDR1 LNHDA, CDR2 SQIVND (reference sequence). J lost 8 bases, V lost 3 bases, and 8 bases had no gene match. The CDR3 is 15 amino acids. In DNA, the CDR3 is TGTGCCAGTAGTATCTGGACAGGGTGGTTCGAAAAACTGTTTTTT. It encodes CASSIWTGWFEKLFF.

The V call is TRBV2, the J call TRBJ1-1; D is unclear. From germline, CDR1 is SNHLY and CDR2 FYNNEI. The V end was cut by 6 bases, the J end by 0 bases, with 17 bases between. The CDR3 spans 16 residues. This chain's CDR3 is CASSRYRGQMNTEAFF. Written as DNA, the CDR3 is TGTGCCAGCAGCCGGTACCGAGGGCAGATGAACACTGAAGCTTTCTTT.

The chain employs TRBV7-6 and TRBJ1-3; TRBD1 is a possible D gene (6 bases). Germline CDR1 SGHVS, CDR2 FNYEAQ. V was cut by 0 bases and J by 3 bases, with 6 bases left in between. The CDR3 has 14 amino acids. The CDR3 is CASSLARGGNTIYF. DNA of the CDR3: TGTGCCAGCAGCTTAGCCAGGGGTGGAAACACCATATATTTT.

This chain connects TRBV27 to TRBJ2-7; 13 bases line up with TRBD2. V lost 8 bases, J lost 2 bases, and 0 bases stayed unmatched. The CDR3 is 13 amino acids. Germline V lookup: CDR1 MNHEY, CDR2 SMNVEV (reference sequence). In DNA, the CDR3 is TGTGCCAGCGGACTAGCGGGAGCCTACGAGCAGTACTTC. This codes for CASGLAGAYEQYF.

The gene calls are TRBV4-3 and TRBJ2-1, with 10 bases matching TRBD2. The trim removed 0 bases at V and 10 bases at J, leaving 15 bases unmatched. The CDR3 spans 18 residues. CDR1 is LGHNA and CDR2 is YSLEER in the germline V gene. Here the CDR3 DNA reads TGCGCCAGCAGCCAAGATGAGCGCGGGAGCGGGGGGGGTTACGAGCAGTTCTTC. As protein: CASSQDERGSGGGYEQFF.